The 29 T cell receptor beta chains below were found in one sample sequenced in a study of blood T cell repertoires in COVID-19. Assay used: immunoSEQ multiplex PCR; TCRdb lists only in-frame clones, some missing. Among 100,000 or so clones listed, 84% were seen once. The specimen was peripheral blood. These TCRs come from an older man with active or convalescent COVID-19.

The rearrangement joins TRBV2 to TRBJ2-5; TRBD2 aligns across 8 bases. V was pared by 1 base and J by 1 base, with 5 bases of the junction left unmatched. Germline V CDR1 and CDR2: SNHLY, FYNNEI. The CDR3 is 16 residues long. CDR3 nucleotides: TGTGCCAGCAGTGAAGAGGCTAGCGGGTCCCAAGAGACCCAGTACTTC. It is translated as CASSEEASGSQETQYF. Variable domain in full (rest from reference TRBV2 and TRBJ2-5): EPEVTQTPSHQVTQMGQEVILRCVPISNHLYFYWYRQILGQKVEFLVSFYNNEISEKSEIFDDQFSVERPDGSNFTLKIRSTKLEDSAMYFCASSEEASGSQETQYFGPGTRLLVL.

The chain recombines TRBV30 with TRBJ1-4, with a tentative D call TRBD1 (5 bases). The germline V gene has CDR1 GTSNPN and CDR2 SVGIG (reference sequence). V dropped 0 bases and J dropped 7 bases, with 12 bases sitting between them. This CDR3 region has 14 residues. The CDR3 reads CAWSVQAGIEKLFF. CDR3 DNA sequence: TGTGCCTGGAGTGTACAAGCAGGGATTGAAAAACTGTTTTTT.

The chain joins TRBV3-1 (or the pseudogene TRBV3-2) to TRBJ2-6; maybe TRBD1 (5 bases). From germline, CDR1 is LGHDT and CDR2 YNNKEL (reference sequence). This CDR3 contains 14 residues. V was pared by 4 bases and J by 8 bases, with 12 bases between. This CDR3 reads CASSLRQITNVLTF. The CDR3 region has the DNA TGTGCCAGCAGCCTCCGACAGATTACCAACGTCCTGACTTTC.

The rearrangement uses TRBV18 and TRBJ1-1; 7 bases line up with TRBD1. This CDR3 spans 13 amino acids. Germline lookup yields CDR1 KGHSH and CDR2 LQKENI. V shed 3 bases and J 7 bases; nucleotides not matched to a gene: 5. CDR3 sequence: CASSPGQKIEAFF. CDR3 nucleotides: TGTGCCAGCTCACCGGGACAGAAAATTGAAGCTTTCTTT.

The count of this clone is one. The V call is TRBV11-2, the J call TRBJ2-7; D uncertain. This CDR3 has 12 amino acids. Trimming removed 1 base from V and 6 bases from J, with 7 bases in between. Germline V gene data show CDR1 as SGHAT and CDR2 as FQNNGV. CDR3 DNA: TGTGCCAGCAGCTTAGCCCCCATCGAGCAGTACTTC. This sequence encodes CASSLAPIEQYF.

The V and J genes are TRBV19 and TRBJ1-2; D unclear. CDR3 length: 14 residues. With 5 bases removed from V and 1 base from J, the gap between germline ends came to 11 bases. Germline CDR1 LNHDA, CDR2 SQIVND (reference sequence). This CDR3 is CASSVSGNNYGYTF. The CDR3, as DNA: TGTGCCAGTAGTGTCTCCGGGAATAACTATGGCTACACCTTC.

This chain joins TRBV2 and TRBJ1-2; no clear D gene. The CDR3 totals 15 residues. V lost 2 bases and J 3 bases, leaving 13 bases between the germline ends. Per the germline V gene, CDR1 is SNHLY and CDR2 is FYNNEI. The CDR3 is CASSETMVQDYGYTF. The CDR3, as DNA: TGTGCCAGCAGTGAAACCATGGTTCAGGACTATGGCTACACCTTC. Full variable domain (outside the CDR3, taken from reference TRBV2 and TRBJ1-2): EPEVTQTPSHQVTQMGQEVILRCVPISNHLYFYWYRQILGQKVEFLVSFYNNEISEKSEIFDDQFSVERPDGSNFTLKIRSTKLEDSAMYFCASSETMVQDYGYTFGSGTRLTVV.

This chain links TRBV7-9 with TRBJ1-4; 7 nucleotides match TRBD1. In germline, CDR1 is SEHNR, CDR2 FQNEAQ (reference sequence). The trim removed 1 base at V and 11 bases at J, leaving 7 bases unmatched. The CDR3 is 14 amino acids. As DNA, the CDR3 is TGTGCCAGCAGCTTAGAAGGGGGCGAGCATAAACTGTTTTTT. Translating it yields CASSLEGGEHKLFF.

The J gene is TRBJ1-6, the V gene TRBV5-1; D uncertain. Per the germline V gene, CDR1 is SGHRS and CDR2 is YFSETQ. The ends were cut back, 1 base at V and 1 base at J, with 12 bases in the middle. The CDR3 runs to 17 residues. The CDR3 is CASSLHTGVSYNSPLHF. CDR3 nucleotides: TGCGCCAGCAGCTTGCATACGGGAGTTTCCTATAATTCACCCCTCCACTTT.

The chain uses TRBV27 and TRBJ1-2; D not certain. Per germline, CDR1 MNHEY and CDR2 SMNVEV (reference sequence). CDR3 size: 16 residues. V gave up 0 bases and J gave up 4 bases, with 15 bases separating them. CDR3 sequence reads: CASSLSVAGSFYGYTF. CDR3 coding DNA: TGTGCCAGCAGTTTATCGGTCGCGGGATCCTTCTATGGCTACACCTTC.

This clone came up once. In nucleotides, the CDR3 is TGTGCCAGCAGCCCATCAACCCGGTCAGGGGCTTACTACGAGCAGTACTTC. Translation: CASSPSTRSGAYYEQYF. The rearrangement uses TRBV3-1 (or the pseudogene TRBV3-2) and TRBJ2-7; D might be TRBD1 (6 bases). The CDR3 length is 17 residues. Per germline, CDR1 LGHDT and CDR2 YNNKEL (reference sequence). With 4 bases removed from V and 3 bases from J, the gap between germline ends came to 22 bases.

This clone appeared a single time. This rearrangement joins TRBV5-6 to TRBJ1-2; TRBD1 aligns across 12 bases. Germline assignment: CDR1 SGHDT and CDR2 YYEEEE. V lost 5 bases to trimming and J lost 2 bases; unmatched junction nucleotides: 4. CDR3 length equals 15 residues. In DNA, the CDR3 is TGTGCCAGCAGTTCAGGGACAGGGGGCAACTATGGCTACACCTTC. It encodes CASSSGTGGNYGYTF. The whole variable domain, remainder taken from reference TRBV5-6 and TRBJ1-2, is DAGVTQSPTHLIKTRGQQVTLRCSPKSGHDTVSWYQQALGQGPQFIFQYYEEEERQRGNFPDRFSGHQFPNYSSELNVNALLLGDSALYLCASSSGTGGNYGYTFGSGTRLTVV.

This chain links TRBV7-6 with TRBJ1-5, with 10 positions matching TRBD1. This CDR3 is built from 14 residues. Per germline, CDR1 SGHVS and CDR2 FNYEAQ. Trimming cost V 5 bases and J 7 bases; bases outside gene matches: 5. This chain's CDR3 is CASSVGTGDQPQHF. The CDR3 DNA reads TGTGCCAGCAGCGTCGGGACAGGGGACCAGCCCCAGCATTTT.

The chain uses TRBV29-1 and TRBJ1-4; 8 bases align to TRBD1. Germline assignment: CDR1 SQVTM and CDR2 ANQGSEA. J gave up 5 bases and V 8 bases, and 13 bases lay outside the gene matches. The CDR3 runs to 15 residues. The chain's CDR3 is CSPDMGQDHNEKLFF. The CDR3 region has the DNA TGCAGCCCTGACATGGGACAGGACCACAATGAAAAACTGTTTTTT.

The chain joins TRBV6-5 to TRBJ2-7, with 8 bases aligning to TRBD1. Germline assignment: CDR1 MNHEY and CDR2 SVGAGI. The CDR3 has 15 residues. The V segment lost 5 bases and the J segment 2 bases; nucleotides outside the gene matches: 8. The CDR3 DNA is TGTGCCAGCAGTCGCTCCGGGACAGGAACCTACGAGCAGTACTTC. It specifies CASSRSGTGTYEQYF.

The J gene is TRBJ2-1, the V gene TRBV18; 9 bases match TRBD1. This CDR3 comprises 18 residues. In germline, CDR1 is KGHSH, CDR2 LQKENI. After removal of 6 bases from V and 7 bases from J, the junction contained 19 bases not matched to a gene. The CDR3 region is CASSLMPGQGGLGNEQFF. CDR3 DNA: TGTGCCAGCTCCCTGATGCCGGGACAGGGTGGCCTAGGTAATGAGCAGTTCTTC.

The chain is built from TRBV2 and TRBJ1-6; 9 bases map to TRBD1. Germline trimming cut 6 bases from V and 8 bases from J; bases unmatched to any gene: 5. The germline V gene encodes CDR1 SNHLY and CDR2 FYNNEI. The CDR3 has 14 residues. CDR3 protein: CASSLRDRDSPLHF. The CDR3 DNA is TGTGCCAGCAGCCTCCGGGACAGGGATTCACCCCTCCACTTT.

This chain links TRBV18 with TRBJ2-3; D is perhaps TRBD1 (9 bases). CDR1 is KGHSH and CDR2 is LQKENI in the germline V gene. The CDR3 totals 16 residues. V was shortened by 1 base and J by 3 bases, with 14 bases between the two germline ends. The CDR3 nucleotides read TGTGCCAGCTCACCACTAGCGGGACAGGGAACAGATACGCAGTATTTT. Translated: CASSPLAGQGTDTQYF. The complete variable domain, with remaining parts taken from reference TRBV18 and TRBJ2-3, reads NAGVMQNPRHLVRRRGQEARLRCSPMKGHSHVYWYRQLPEEGLKFMVYLQKENIIDESGMPKERFSAEFPKEGPSILRIQQVVRGDSAAYFCASSPLAGQGTDTQYFGPGTRLTVL.

This rearrangement joins TRBV6-1 to TRBJ1-2; no definite D call. Germline V lookup: CDR1 MNHNS, CDR2 SASEGT. The length of the CDR3 is 15 residues. V was clipped by 2 bases and J by 0 bases, with 10 bases between them. For the CDR3, the DNA is TGTGCCAGCAGTGAATCTGAGGCTGCTAACTATGGCTACACCTTC. It is translated as CASSESEAANYGYTF.

The rearrangement uses TRBV5-1 and TRBJ1-1; D gene uncertain. The CDR3 totals 14 residues. Trimming shortened V by 0 bases and J by 1 base, and 7 bases separated the two germline ends. Germline assignment: CDR1 SGHRS and CDR2 YFSETQ. The CDR3: CASSLDSQNTEAFF. In DNA, the CDR3 is TGCGCCAGCAGCTTGGACAGCCAGAACACTGAAGCTTTCTTT.

The chain uses TRBV4-2 and TRBJ1-1, with TRBD1 as a possible D gene (5 bases). CDR3 length: 18 amino acids. Trimming pared 4 bases from V and 4 bases from J, leaving 25 bases between. CDR1 is LGHNA and CDR2 is YNFKEQ in the germline V gene. In nucleotides, the CDR3 is TGTGCCAGCAGCCTCAAACTAGGGCGGGGAGGGGTGAGCACTGAAGCTTTCTTT. Amino acid sequence: CASSLKLGRGGVSTEAFF.

This chain links TRBV2 with TRBJ2-5; D remains ambiguous. The CDR3 consists of 13 residues. Germline lookup yields CDR1 SNHLY and CDR2 FYNNEI. V lost 5 bases and J lost 3, with 10 bases in between. The chain's CDR3 is CASSYDGEETQYF. The CDR3 DNA follows: TGTGCCAGCAGTTATGACGGAGAAGAGACCCAGTACTTC. Drawing the rest from reference TRBV2 and TRBJ2-5, the complete variable domain is EPEVTQTPSHQVTQMGQEVILRCVPISNHLYFYWYRQILGQKVEFLVSFYNNEISEKSEIFDDQFSVERPDGSNFTLKIRSTKLEDSAMYFCASSYDGEETQYFGPGTRLLVL.

This clone was detected only once. The chain joins TRBV9 to TRBJ2-3; D is unclear. V lost 3 bases to trimming and J lost 1 base, with 3 bases between them. The CDR3 consists of 12 residues. Germline V gene lookup returns CDR1 SGDLS and CDR2 YYNGEE. The CDR3 is CASSAGTDTQYF. CDR3 sequence (DNA): TGTGCCAGCAGCGCGGGCACAGATACGCAGTATTTT.

V gene TRBV14 combines with J gene TRBJ2-7; 11 bases are a match to TRBD1. V dropped 4 bases and J dropped 6; count of bases not matched to a gene: 5. The V gene's germline CDR1 is SGHDN and CDR2 FVKESK. The CDR3 contains 14 residues. In DNA form, the CDR3 reads TGTGCCAGCAGCCCTGGACAGGGGGCTGGCGAGCAGTACTTC. Amino acids: CASSPGQGAGEQYF.

This chain connects TRBV6-5 to TRBJ1-1, with 12 bases matching TRBD1. CDR1 is MNHEY, CDR2 SVGAGI, per germline. This CDR3 has 14 amino acids. Losses at the gene ends were 6 bases for V and 10 bases for J; bases not matched to a gene: 9. Written as DNA, the CDR3 is TGTGCCAGCAGCCCGGGACAGGGGGCATTCGGAGCTTTCTTT. Its translation: CASSPGQGAFGAFF.

CDR3 protein: CASSLVPAGGTDTQYF. For the CDR3, the DNA is TGCGCCAGCAGCTTGGTTCCTGCAGGGGGCACAGATACGCAGTATTTT. The chain has TRBV5-1 and TRBJ2-3; perhaps TRBD1 as D (6 bases). V was pared by 0 bases and J by 1 base, with 12 bases between. Germline CDR1 and CDR2: SGHRS and YFSETQ. The CDR3 length is 16 residues.

V usage is TRBV28 and J usage is TRBJ1-1, with 7 bases identical to TRBD1. V lost 4 bases to trimming and J lost 6 bases; unmatched junction nucleotides: 2. This CDR3 contains 12 residues. The germline V gene encodes CDR1 MDHEN and CDR2 SYDVKM. The CDR3 DNA follows: TGTGCCAGCAGTTGGGGGACAGCTGAAGCTTTCTTT. Protein sequence: CASSWGTAEAFF. The full variable domain, its missing parts supplied by reference TRBV28 and TRBJ1-1, is DVKVTQSSRYLVKRTGEKVFLECVQDMDHENMFWYRQDPGLGLRLIYFSYDVKMKEKGDIPEGYSVSREKKERFSLILESASTNQTSMYLCASSWGTAEAFFGQGTRLTVV.

The DNA for the CDR3 is TGCAGTGCTAGTCCCTCGACTAGCCCGACCTACGAGCAGTACTTC. Its translation: CSASPSTSPTYEQYF. The gene calls are TRBV20-1 and TRBJ2-7; 7 positions match TRBD2. Trimming removed 3 bases from V and 2 bases from J; junction bases left unmatched: 10. CDR3 length: 15 residues. Germline V gives CDR1 DFQATT, CDR2 SNEGSKA (reference sequence).

The chain carries TRBV19 and TRBJ1-2, with a possible D match to TRBD1 (5 bases). Germline CDR1 and CDR2: LNHDA and SQIVND (reference sequence). The V and J ends lost 4 bases and 0 bases respectively, with 12 bases between them. The CDR3 loop spans 15 amino acids. As DNA, the CDR3 is TGTGCCAGTAGTAGGGGAGGACACTCTAACTATGGCTACACCTTC. Translated: CASSRGGHSNYGYTF.